Listed below are T cell receptor beta chains from one sample, sequenced in a study of blood T cells in healthy people across ages. TCRdb processed the 5' RACE reads anew with MiXCR; each CDR3 protein has one entry. Here the sample spans roughly 1.9 million distinct CDR3 sequences, roughly 43% being singletons. The sample comprised blood. These receptors were collected from a human donor in good health. The CDR3 runs from the conserved cysteine through the conserved F or W. D genes are given only for firm matches. Rows give clone size only sometimes, using once, few, many, or a class for an expanded clone.

J gene	V gene	D gene	clone size	CDR3 DNA	CDR3 protein
TRBJ2-1	TRBV21-1	NA	NA	TGTGCCAGCAGCAAGCGGTGGGGGCGGGGGCCTTACAATGAGCAGTTCTTC	CASSKRWGRGPYNEQFF
TRBJ1-3	TRBV7-2	NA	few	TGTGCCAGCAGCTCCCGATTTGGAAACACCATATATTTT	CASSSRFGNTIYF
TRBJ2-1	TRBV7-9	TRBD2	NA	TGTGCCAGCAGCTCCTCTAGCGGGGACTCCTACAATGAGCAGTTCTTC	CASSSSSGDSYNEQFF
TRBJ2-3	TRBV4-3	NA	NA	TGCGCCAGCAGCCATCTCTATACACAGCGGTATACGCAGTATTTT	CASSHLYTQRYTQYF
TRBJ2-7	TRBV10-3	NA	few	TGTGCCATCAGTGAGGGGGAGGAGGGGGCCTACGAGCAGTACTTC	CAISEGEEGAYEQYF
TRBJ2-5	TRBV7-9	TRBD2	once	TGTGCCAGCAGCTTACGGGGAAGGGAGCGGGGGGACCAAGAGACCCAGTACTTC	CASSLRGRERGDQETQYF
TRBJ1-2	TRBV12-3/TRBV12-4	TRBD1	few	TGTGCCAGCAGCAAAGGACAGGCTAACTGTGGCTACACCTTC	CASSKGQANCGYTF
TRBJ1-2	TRBV12-3/TRBV12-4	NA	NA	TGTGCCAGCACCACGTTGGGGAACTATGGCTACACCTTC	CASTTLGNYGYTF
TRBJ2-6	TRBV27	NA	NA	TGTGCCAGCAGTTTCTGGGGGCCTGGGGCCAACGTCCTGACTTTC	CASSFWGPGANVLTF
TRBJ2-1	TRBV5-1	TRBD1	few	TGCGCCAGCCTGCAGGGGGTGGGTTACAATGAGCAGTTCTTC	CASLQGVGYNEQFF
TRBJ1-2	TRBV20-1	NA	once	TGCAGTGCCCCGAAACAGGGATCTAACTATGGCTACACCTTC	CSAPKQGSNYGYTF
TRBJ2-6	TRBV9	TRBD2	NA	TGTGCCAGCAGCGTAGCTGGGGGGGGTTCTGGGGCCAACGTCCTGACTTTC	CASSVAGGGSGANVLTF
TRBJ2-1	TRBV28	NA	NA	TGTGCCAGCAGCCCATCTCTACAGGCCGCCTACAATGAGCAGTTCTTC	CASSPSLQAAYNEQFF
TRBJ2-4	TRBV4-3	NA	NA	TGCGCCAGCAGCCAAGTTCCCCGGTCCATTCAGTACTTC	CASSQVPRSIQYF
TRBJ2-2	TRBV6-2/TRBV6-3	TRBD1	NA	TGTGCCAGCAGTTACTCGATAGGGGGCCGTACCGGGGAGCTGTTTTTT	CASSYSIGGRTGELFF
TRBJ2-3	TRBV7-3	NA	NA	TGTGCCAGCAGCTTAAGGGTTAGCGGTAGCACAGATACGCAGTATTTT	CASSLRVSGSTDTQYF
TRBJ2-7	TRBV28	NA	once	TGTGCCAGCAGTTTATTGGAACAGGCCATCTACGAGCAGTACTTC	CASSLLEQAIYEQYF
TRBJ1-2	TRBV6-5	TRBD1	few	TGTGCCAGCAGTTACCGACAGGGGGTAGGGGGCTACACCTTC	CASSYRQGVGGYTF
TRBJ1-4	TRBV5-5	NA	NA	TGTGCCAGCAGCTTGTCGCCCCTTGAGAAACTGTTTTTT	CASSLSPLEKLFF
TRBJ2-7	TRBV15	NA	few	TGTGCCACCAGCAGCAAAAGACAGGGAGGATACGAGCAGTACTTC	CATSSKRQGGYEQYF
TRBJ1-2	TRBV11-2	TRBD1	NA	TGTGCCAGCAGCTTCACGGGACAGGGGTACTATGGCTACACCTTC	CASSFTGQGYYGYTF
TRBJ2-7	TRBV6-2/TRBV6-3	NA	NA	TGTGCCAGCAGTTTCTATGGATCTCGATACGAGCAGTACTTC	CASSFYGSRYEQYF
TRBJ2-5	TRBV24-1	NA	NA	TGTGCCACCAGTGGGGAAGAGACCCAGTACTTC	CATSGEETQYF
TRBJ2-7	TRBV7-8	NA	few	TGTGCCAGCAGCTTATCTGTGGGGGAGCGATCCTACGAGCAGTACTTC	CASSLSVGERSYEQYF